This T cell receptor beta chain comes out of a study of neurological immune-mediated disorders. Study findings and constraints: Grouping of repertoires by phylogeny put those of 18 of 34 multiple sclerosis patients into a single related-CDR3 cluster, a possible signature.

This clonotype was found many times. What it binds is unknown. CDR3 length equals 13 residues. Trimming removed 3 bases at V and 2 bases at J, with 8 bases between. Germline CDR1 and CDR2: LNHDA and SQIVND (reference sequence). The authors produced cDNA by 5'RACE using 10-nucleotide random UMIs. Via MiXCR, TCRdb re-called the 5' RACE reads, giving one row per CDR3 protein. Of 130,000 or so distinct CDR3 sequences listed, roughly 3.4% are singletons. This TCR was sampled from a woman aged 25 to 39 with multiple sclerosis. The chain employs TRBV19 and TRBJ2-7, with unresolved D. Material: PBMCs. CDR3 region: CASSMDVTYEQYF. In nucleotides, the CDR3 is TGTGCCAGTAGTATGGACGTAACCTACGAGCAGTACTTC.